The 24 T cell receptor beta chains reported below all come from one sample, sequenced in a study of blood T cells in healthy people across ages. It was with a sample-barcoded 5' primer and a J-beta primer mix that a second PCR of roughly 6 to 12 cycles was run. TCRdb reprocessed the 5' RACE reads with MiXCR, giving one entry per CDR3 protein. This sample has roughly 1.7 million distinct CDR3 sequences; about 31% occur once, and the top ten carry about 10%. Sequenced material: blood. The source of these receptors is a woman in her thirties in good health.

The rearrangement joins TRBV6-1 to TRBJ2-5; 9 bases are a match to TRBD2. This CDR3 is built from 16 residues. The trim removed 1 base at V and 5 bases at J, leaving 8 bases unmatched. Looked up from germline, CDR1 is MNHNS and CDR2 is SASEGT. CDR3 DNA sequence: TGTGCCAGCAGTGAAGGAACTAGCGGGCCGAGGGAGACCCAGTACTTC. Translation: CASSEGTSGPRETQYF.

Here the CDR3 DNA reads TGTGCCAGCAGCGTAGTCGGCCAGGTGATTGGAAGTGAGCAGTTCTTC. Translated, it gives CASSVVGQVIGSEQFF. This rearrangement joins TRBV9 to TRBJ2-1, with no clear D. The ends were cut back, 0 bases at V and 9 bases at J, with 19 bases in the middle. Germline V lookup: CDR1 SGDLS, CDR2 YYNGEE. The CDR3 sequence is 16 residues long. Based on the CDR3 plus reference TRBV9 and TRBJ2-1, the full variable domain is DSGVTQTPKHLITATGQRVTLRCSPRSGDLSVYWYQQSLDQGLQFLIQYYNGEERAKGNILERFSAQQFPDLHSELNLSSLELGDSALYFCASSVVGQVIGSEQFFGPGTRLTVL.

This chain connects TRBV7-2 to TRBJ2-5, with 7 positions matching TRBD1. The J call could be wrong; TRBJ2-7 is a better fit for the DNA end. This CDR3 is built from 15 residues. Germline CDR1 reads SGHTA; CDR2 reads FQGNSA. The CDR3 region is CASSFLPDRTHEQYF. DNA of the CDR3: TGTGCCAGCAGCTTTTTACCGGACAGGACCCACGAGCAGTACTTC.

This clonotype was seen only a few times. The chain couples TRBV9 to TRBJ2-1; D unresolved. Germline assignment: CDR1 SGDLS and CDR2 YYNGEE. Trimming took off 4 bases at V and 5 bases at J, with 10 bases between the two ends. The CDR3 has 13 residues. The CDR3 region is CASSLSPHNEQFF. The CDR3 nucleotides are TGTGCCAGCAGCCTTTCCCCCCACAATGAGCAGTTCTTC.

This chain uses TRBV4-1 with TRBJ1-1, with a tentative D call TRBD1 (5 bases). The V gene lost 4 bases and the J gene lost 3 bases, with 18 bases spanning the gap. CDR1 and CDR2 (germline): MGHRA, YSYEKL. The CDR3 totals 16 residues. CDR3 sequence (DNA): TGCGCCAGCAGCCGGCCTGGCGGCGGAGGGGACACTGAAGCTTTCTTT. This codes for CASSRPGGGGDTEAFF.

As to this clonotype: Relative to the germline gene, one junction end is altered; a read error may explain this. The V and J genes are TRBV29-1 and TRBJ2-1, with a weak D call TRBD1 (5 bases). Germline assignment: CDR1 SQVTM and CDR2 ANQGSEA. The CDR3 extends over 12 amino acids. CDR3 residues: CSGDRSYSEQFF. CDR3 coding DNA: TGCAGCGGTGACAGATCCTACAGTGAGCAGTTCTTC.

Comments on this clonotype: This could be a read error, since a much larger clone is one nucleotide away. The J gene is TRBJ2-3, the V gene TRBV20-1, with D possibly matching TRBD2 (5 bases). V lost 6 bases and J lost 0, with 16 bases in between. Germline lookup yields CDR1 DFQATT and CDR2 SNEGSKA (reference sequence). This CDR3 has 15 residues. The CDR3 spells CSALEAEGSTDTQYF. The CDR3 DNA sequence: TGCAGTGCCCTGGAAGCGGAAGGCAGCACAGATACGCAGTATTTT.

The CDR3 loop is CASSQDYSGAFNEQYF. CDR3 nucleotides: TGCGCCAGCAGCCAAGATTATAGCGGGGCATTCAATGAGCAGTACTTC. The rearrangement links TRBV4-1 to TRBJ2-7; 8 nucleotides agree with TRBD2. Germline CDR1 is MGHRA and CDR2 is YSYEKL. CDR3 length equals 16 residues. The V gene end was trimmed by 0 bases and the J gene end by 7 bases; junction bases not matched to a gene: 11.

V is TRBV9 and J is TRBJ2-2; weak D call: TRBD1 (6 bases). This CDR3 has 15 amino acids. The V gene lost 0 bases and the J gene lost 5 bases, with 11 bases spanning the gap. CDR1 and CDR2 from the germline V gene are SGDLS and YYNGEE. The CDR3 nucleotides are TGTGCCAGCAGCGTAGCAGGGGTTCGAACCGGGGAGCTGTTTTTT. Protein product: CASSVAGVRTGELFF.

The table lists this clonotype with many counts. The V gene is TRBV29-1, the J gene TRBJ2-1; D is possibly TRBD1 (6 bases). The germline V gene has CDR1 SQVTM and CDR2 ANQGSEA. V was cut by 3 bases and J by 7 bases, with 13 bases left in between. The CDR3 consists of 13 residues. CDR3 in DNA: TGCAGCGTTGACCAGGGGATAGGAAATGAGCAGTTCTTC. It encodes CSVDQGIGNEQFF.

The chain combines TRBV7-9 with TRBJ2-1; D is uncertain. V was shortened by 1 base and J by 7 bases, with 17 bases between the two germline ends. There are 16 residues in the CDR3. Per germline, CDR1 SEHNR and CDR2 FQNEAQ (reference sequence). CDR3 nucleotides: TGTGCCAGCAGCTTAGTGAGTGGCCTGTCGCATAATGAGCAGTTCTTC. It specifies CASSLVSGLSHNEQFF.

This clonotype was detected a few times. This may come from a read error, since a much larger clone is one base off. The CDR3 spells CSADTGRETQYF. CDR3 nucleotide sequence: TGCAGCGCTGATACAGGGAGGGAGACCCAGTACTTC. V is TRBV29-1 and J is TRBJ2-5; D may correspond to TRBD1 or TRBD2 (6 bases each). CDR3 length: 12 residues. The V gene lost 7 bases and the J gene lost 5 bases, with 14 bases spanning the gap. From germline, CDR1 is SQVTM and CDR2 ANQGSEA.

This clonotype came up many times. The chain recombines TRBV29-1 with TRBJ2-7; D is possibly TRBD1 or TRBD2 (5 bases each). CDR1 and CDR2 (germline): SQVTM, ANQGSEA. CDR3 length: 14 residues. V dropped 7 bases and J dropped 0 bases, with 16 bases sitting between them. CDR3 sequence: CSGLVGVSSYEQYF. As DNA, the CDR3 is TGCAGCGGCCTCGTGGGGGTTTCCTCCTACGAGCAGTACTTC.

Of note for this clonotype: One end of the junction fails to match germline, which may point to a read error. In DNA, the CDR3 is TGTGCCAGAAGTTTGGGCGCGAACACTGAAGCTTTCTTT. Translating it yields CARSLGANTEAFF. The gene calls are TRBV12-3 or TRBV12-4 and TRBJ1-1; no firm D call. The CDR3 is 13 residues long.

This clonotype has a handful of counts. The chain couples TRBV12-3 or TRBV12-4 to TRBJ2-1; no clear D gene. Trimming took off 3 bases at V and 8 bases at J, with 17 bases between the two ends. The CDR3 is made up of 15 amino acids. The CDR3 here is CASSFSGRSGDEQFF. CDR3 in DNA: TGTGCCAGCAGTTTTAGTGGACGTTCTGGGGATGAGCAGTTCTTC.

This clonotype was seen at least ten times. CDR3 bases: TGCAGCGTTGAATTGACTAGCGGGAGCTCCTACGAGCAGTACTTC. Its protein product is CSVELTSGSSYEQYF. This chain connects TRBV29-1 to TRBJ2-7; 12 bases match TRBD2. The CDR3 consists of 15 residues. The germline CDR1 and CDR2 sequences are SQVTM and ANQGSEA. J was trimmed by 0 bases and V by 2 bases; bases with no gene match: 2.

The V call is TRBV2, the J call TRBJ1-1, with D perhaps matching TRBD1 (5 bases). CDR1 is SNHLY, CDR2 FYNNEI, per germline. Deletions cut 6 bases from V and 11 bases from J, with 16 bases between. The CDR3 is made up of 12 amino acids. The CDR3 here is CASRPTGTPAFF. The CDR3 region has the DNA TGTGCCAGCAGGCCCACCGGGACCCCGGCTTTCTTT.

This clonotype was observed a few times. DNA of the CDR3: TGCGCCAGCAGCCCCTGGGCACCTAACGACGAGCAGTACTTC. It is translated as CASSPWAPNDEQYF. The gene calls are TRBV5-1 and TRBJ2-7; D is undetermined. This CDR3 spans 14 amino acids. The V end lost 4 bases, the J end lost 5 bases, and 16 bases lay between the germline ends. Germline assignment: CDR1 SGHRS and CDR2 YFSETQ.

This clonotype was observed a few times. J is TRBJ1-1 and V is TRBV4-2, with D hard to call. CDR1 and CDR2 from the germline V gene are LGHNA and YNFKEQ. The V gene lost 1 base and the J gene lost 1 base, with 10 bases spanning the gap. This CDR3 comprises 15 residues. This CDR3 reads CASSQATRRNTEAFF. In DNA, the CDR3 is TGTGCCAGCAGCCAAGCCACCAGGCGGAACACTGAAGCTTTCTTT.

This clonotype showed up many times. The chain's CDR3 is CASSLLLGYTF. The CDR3 DNA sequence: TGTGCCAGCAGCTTATTACTCGGCTACACCTTC. The genes are TRBV7-9 and TRBJ1-2; D not certain. Trimming shortened V by 2 bases and J by 8 bases, and 6 bases separated the two germline ends. Germline loops: CDR1 SEHNR, CDR2 FQNEAQ (reference sequence). The CDR3 runs 11 residues.

V is TRBV7-9 and J is TRBJ2-5; D unresolved. Germline V gives CDR1 SEHNR, CDR2 FQNEAQ (reference sequence). The CDR3 totals 12 residues. Trimming left V 5 bases short and J 7 bases short, with 11 bases between. CDR3 protein: CASSRDRATQYF. The CDR3 DNA reads TGTGCCAGCAGCCGAGACCGGGCGACCCAGTACTTC. Filled out from reference TRBV7-9 and TRBJ2-5, the complete variable domain reads DTGVSQNPRHKITKRGQNVTFRCDPISEHNRLYWYRQTLGQGPEFLTYFQNEAQLEKSRLLSDRFSAERPKGSFSTLEIQRTEQGDSAMYLCASSRDRATQYFGPGTRLLVL.

The chain links TRBV27 to TRBJ2-7; tentatively, D is TRBD1 or TRBD2 (6 bases each). Germline V gene sequence: CDR1 MNHEY, CDR2 SMNVEV (reference sequence). The CDR3 contains 14 residues. The ends were cut back, 8 bases at V and 2 bases at J, with 16 bases in the middle. CDR3 sequence reads: CASSRGALTYEQYF. CDR3 DNA sequence: TGTGCCAGCTCAAGGGGGGCCCTTACCTACGAGCAGTACTTC.

The V gene is TRBV6-1, the J gene TRBJ2-3; TRBD1 is a possible D gene (6 bases). This CDR3 has 14 amino acids. Germline V gene data show CDR1 as MNHNS and CDR2 as SASEGT. The V gene lost 0 bases and the J gene lost 12 bases, with 16 bases spanning the gap. The CDR3 DNA reads as TGTGCCAGCAGTGAAGCACTTTTCCAGGGGACCCAGTATTTT. This sequence encodes CASSEALFQGTQYF.

Comment on this clonotype: At one end the junction does not follow the germline gene, possibly because of a read error. The V and J genes are TRBV4-1 and TRBJ2-1, with 8 bases matching TRBD2. Germline V gives CDR1 MGHRA, CDR2 YSYEKL. CDR3 length: 17 amino acids. CDR3 sequence: CAGSHLGRGVRYNEQFF. The CDR3 bases are TGCGCCGGCAGCCACTTAGGGCGGGGGGTCCGATACAATGAGCAGTTCTTC.